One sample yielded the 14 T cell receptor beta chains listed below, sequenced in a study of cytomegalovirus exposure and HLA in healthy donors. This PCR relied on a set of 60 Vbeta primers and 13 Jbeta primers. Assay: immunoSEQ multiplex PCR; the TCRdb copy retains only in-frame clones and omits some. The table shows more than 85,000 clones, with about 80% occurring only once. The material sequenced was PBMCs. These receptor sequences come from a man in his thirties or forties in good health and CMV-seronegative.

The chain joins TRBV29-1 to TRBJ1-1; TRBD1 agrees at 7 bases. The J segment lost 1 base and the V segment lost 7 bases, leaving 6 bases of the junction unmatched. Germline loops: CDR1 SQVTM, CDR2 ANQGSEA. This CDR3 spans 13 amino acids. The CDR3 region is CSGRQGENTEAFF. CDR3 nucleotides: TGCAGCGGCCGACAGGGTGAGAACACTGAAGCTTTCTTT.

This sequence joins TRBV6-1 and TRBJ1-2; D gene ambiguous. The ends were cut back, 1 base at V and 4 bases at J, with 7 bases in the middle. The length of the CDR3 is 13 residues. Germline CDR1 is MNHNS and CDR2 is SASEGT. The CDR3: CASSEVGGYGYTF. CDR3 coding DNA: TGTGCCAGCAGTGAAGTTGGAGGCTATGGCTACACCTTC.

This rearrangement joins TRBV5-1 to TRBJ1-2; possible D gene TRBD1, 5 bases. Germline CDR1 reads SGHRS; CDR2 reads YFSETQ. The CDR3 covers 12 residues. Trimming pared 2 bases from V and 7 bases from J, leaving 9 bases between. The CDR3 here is CASSFGQGGYTF. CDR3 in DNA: TGCGCCAGCAGCTTCGGCCAGGGTGGCTACACCTTC.

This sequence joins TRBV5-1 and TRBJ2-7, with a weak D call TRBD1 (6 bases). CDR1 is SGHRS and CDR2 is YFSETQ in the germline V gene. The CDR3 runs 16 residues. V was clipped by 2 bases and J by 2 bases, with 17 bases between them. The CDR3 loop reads CASSFPNYGQTYEQYF. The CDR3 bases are TGCGCCAGCAGCTTTCCCAATTACGGACAGACCTACGAGCAGTACTTC.

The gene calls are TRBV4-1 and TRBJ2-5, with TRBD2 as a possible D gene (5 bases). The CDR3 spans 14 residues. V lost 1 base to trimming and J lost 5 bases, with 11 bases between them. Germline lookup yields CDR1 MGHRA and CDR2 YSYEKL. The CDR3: CASSQAGSGETQYF. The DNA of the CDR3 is TGCGCCAGCAGCCAAGCGGGGTCTGGCGAGACCCAGTACTTC.

DNA for the CDR3: TGTGCCAGTAGTTCGGGGACACTCCAATTTAGACCTCTCGATTATGGCTACACCTTC. Its protein is CASSSGTLQFRPLDYGYTF. The V and J genes are TRBV19 and TRBJ1-2; D possibly corresponds to TRBD1 (6 bases). V was pared by 5 bases and J by 5 bases, with 30 bases between. Germline V gives CDR1 LNHDA, CDR2 SQIVND (reference sequence). This CDR3 spans 19 amino acids.

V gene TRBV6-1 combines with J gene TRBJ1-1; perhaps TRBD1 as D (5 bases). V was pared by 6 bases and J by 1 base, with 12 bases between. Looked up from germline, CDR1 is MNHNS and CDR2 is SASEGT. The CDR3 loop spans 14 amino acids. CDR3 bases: TGTGCCAGCAGCTACGGAGGGACGAACACTGAAGCTTTCTTT. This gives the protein CASSYGGTNTEAFF.

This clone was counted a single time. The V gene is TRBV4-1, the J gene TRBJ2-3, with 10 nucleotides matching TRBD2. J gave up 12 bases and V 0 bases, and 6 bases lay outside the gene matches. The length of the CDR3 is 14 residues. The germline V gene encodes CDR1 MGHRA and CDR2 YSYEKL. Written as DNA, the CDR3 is TGCGCCAGCAGCCAAGAATTGATAGCGGGAGGTCAGTATTTT. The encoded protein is CASSQELIAGGQYF.

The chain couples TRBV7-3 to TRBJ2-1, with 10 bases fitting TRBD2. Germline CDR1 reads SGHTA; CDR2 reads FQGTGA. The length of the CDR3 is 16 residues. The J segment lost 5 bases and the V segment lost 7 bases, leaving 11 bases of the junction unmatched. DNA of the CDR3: TGTGCCAGCACCCCAACACCTAGCGGGAGCGACAATGAGCAGTTCTTC. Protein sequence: CASTPTPSGSDNEQFF.

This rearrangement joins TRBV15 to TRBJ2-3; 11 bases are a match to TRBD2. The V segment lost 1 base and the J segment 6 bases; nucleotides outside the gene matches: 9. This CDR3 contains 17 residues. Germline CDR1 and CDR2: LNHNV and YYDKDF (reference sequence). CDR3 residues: CATSRVRGLADHDTQYF. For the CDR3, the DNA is TGTGCCACCAGCAGAGTGAGGGGACTAGCGGATCATGATACGCAGTATTTT.

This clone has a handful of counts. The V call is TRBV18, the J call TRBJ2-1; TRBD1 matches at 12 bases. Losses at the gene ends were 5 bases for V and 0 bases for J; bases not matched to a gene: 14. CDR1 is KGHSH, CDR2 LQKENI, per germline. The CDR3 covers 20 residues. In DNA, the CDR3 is TGTGCCAGCTCAGGATTTCCGGGACAGGGGGCGAAGAGCTCCTACAATGAGCAGTTCTTC. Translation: CASSGFPGQGAKSSYNEQFF.

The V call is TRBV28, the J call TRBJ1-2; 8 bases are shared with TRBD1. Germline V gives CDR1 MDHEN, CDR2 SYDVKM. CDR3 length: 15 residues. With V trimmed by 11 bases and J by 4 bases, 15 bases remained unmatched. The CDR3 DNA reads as TGTGCCTCTCGGACAGGACAGGGTGTCTCCTATGGCTACACCTTC. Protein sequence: CASRTGQGVSYGYTF.

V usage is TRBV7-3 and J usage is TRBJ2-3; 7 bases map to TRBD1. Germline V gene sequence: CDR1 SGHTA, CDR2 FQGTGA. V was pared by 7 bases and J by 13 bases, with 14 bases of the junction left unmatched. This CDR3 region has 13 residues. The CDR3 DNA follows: TGTGCCAGCAACCCTATCCTCGGGACAGAGAAGTATTTT. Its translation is CASNPILGTEKYF.

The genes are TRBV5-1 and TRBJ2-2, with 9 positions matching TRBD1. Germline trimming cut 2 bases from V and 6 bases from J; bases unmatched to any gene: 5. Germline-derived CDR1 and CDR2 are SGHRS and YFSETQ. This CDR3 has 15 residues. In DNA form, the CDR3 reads TGCGCCAGCAGCTTAGGACAGGGGAGGTCCGGGGAGCTGTTTTTT. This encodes CASSLGQGRSGELFF. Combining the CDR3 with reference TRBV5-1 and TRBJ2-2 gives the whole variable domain KAGVTQTPRYLIKTRGQQVTLSCSPISGHRSVSWYQQTPGQGLQFLFEYFSETQRNKGNFPGRFSGRQFSNSRSEMNVSTLELGDSALYLCASSLGQGRSGELFFGEGSRLTVL.